This TCR beta chain was found in a study of blood T cell repertoires in COVID-19. Study-wide context: The United States, Italy and Spain provided the acute and convalescent COVID-19 samples.

As handled by the study authors: Estimates of nucleated cell counts were drawn from the amplification of reference gene primers. TCRdb keeps only in-frame clones here, not all; method: immunoSEQ multiplex PCR. That table is the source of V, J and clone size, and D and trimming were worked out from the DNA. The sample lists roughly 200,000 clones; 80% to 90% were seen once. The germline V gene encodes CDR1 SNHLY and CDR2 FYNNEI. The CDR3 extends over 13 amino acids. Between the trimmed V and J ends, which lost 5 bases and 3 bases, there was a span of 10 bases. The age range of participants was 18 to 89 years, with residence in more than 20 US areas.

The gene calls are TRBV2 and TRBJ1-1, with D unclear. What was sequenced was PBMCs or T cells enriched from blood (not recorded which). The receptor's source is a woman aged 40 to 55 with acute COVID-19. CDR3 bases: TGTGCCAGCAGTTCCGCAGGATACACTGAAGCTTTCTTT. Amino acid sequence: CASSSAGYTEAFF.